This T cell receptor beta chain was sequenced in a study of Ad26.COV2.S vaccination and SARS-CoV-2 variants. Study overall: Intramuscular Ad26.COV2.S doses were given once or twice, 56 days apart. Study-wide results and caveats: Breadth, reportedly substantial, characterized the spike-specific CD8+ and CD4+ T cell responses after vaccination.

About this clone itself: Its antigen is currently unknown.

CDR1 and CDR2 from the germline V gene are MDHEN and SYDVKM. The CDR3 contains 15 residues. Deletions cut 4 bases from V and 1 base from J, with 13 bases between. TCRdb's copy holds only in-frame clones and misses some; the assay was immunoSEQ multiplex PCR. The table shows hundreds of thousands of clones, with about 89% occurring only once. Indicated treatment: about 20 received Ad26.COV2.S at low or high dose, single or two shots; 5 received placebo; per-sample allocation not given. Specimen acquisition occurred on day 63 following the initial vaccine or placebo injection. A Boston donor was an adult aged 18-55 years.

This TCR was sampled from a person between 18 and 60 years old who received the Ad26.COV2.S COVID-19 vaccine or a placebo. This specimen was peripheral blood, taken in a trial of Ad26.COV2.S vaccine versus placebo. The rearrangement uses TRBV28 and TRBJ1-1, with D maybe TRBD1 (5 bases). CDR3 DNA sequence: TGTGCCAGCAGTTCACCGGGACGGGCGAACACTGAAGCTTTCTTT. Translating gives CASSSPGRANTEAFF.